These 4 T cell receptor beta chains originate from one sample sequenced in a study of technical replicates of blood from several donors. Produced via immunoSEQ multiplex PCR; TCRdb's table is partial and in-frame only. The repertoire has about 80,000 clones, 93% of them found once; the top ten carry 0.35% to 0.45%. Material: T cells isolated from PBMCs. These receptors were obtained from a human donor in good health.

The CDR3 is CASSEYAGEETQYF. For the CDR3, the DNA is TGTGCCAGCAGTGAATACGCGGGAGAAGAGACCCAGTACTTC. The chain couples TRBV25-1 to TRBJ2-5; 7 bases fit TRBD2. Germline V gene lookup returns CDR1 MGHDK and CDR2 SYGVNS. CDR3 length equals 14 residues. The V segment lost 0 bases and the J segment 3 bases; nucleotides outside the gene matches: 1.

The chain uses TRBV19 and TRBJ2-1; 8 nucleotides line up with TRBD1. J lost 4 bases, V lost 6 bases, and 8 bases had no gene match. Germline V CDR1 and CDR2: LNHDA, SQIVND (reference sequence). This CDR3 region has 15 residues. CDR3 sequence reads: CASRKDREGYNEQFF. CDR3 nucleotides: TGTGCCAGTAGGAAGGACAGGGAAGGTTACAATGAGCAGTTCTTC.

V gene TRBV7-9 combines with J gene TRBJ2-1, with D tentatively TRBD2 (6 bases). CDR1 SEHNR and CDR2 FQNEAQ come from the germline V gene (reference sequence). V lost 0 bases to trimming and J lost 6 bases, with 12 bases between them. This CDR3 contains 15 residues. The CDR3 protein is CASSLARGRRNEQFF. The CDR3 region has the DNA TGTGCCAGCAGCTTAGCGCGGGGACGCCGCAATGAGCAGTTCTTC.

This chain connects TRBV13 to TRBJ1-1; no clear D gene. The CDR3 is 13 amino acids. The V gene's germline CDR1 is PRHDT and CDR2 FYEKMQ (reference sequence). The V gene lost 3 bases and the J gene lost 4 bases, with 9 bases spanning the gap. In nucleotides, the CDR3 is TGTGCCAGCAGCTTGGAGGGTGGCACTGAAGCTTTCTTT. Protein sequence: CASSLEGGTEAFF.